This T cell receptor beta chain was recovered during a study of OX40 agonist ivuxolimab in advanced cancers. Study overall: Patients were dosed with the agonistic anti-OX40 (CD134) antibody ivuxolimab.

V was shortened by 7 bases and J by 1 base, with 11 bases between the two germline ends. The CDR3 loop spans 14 amino acids. CDR1 is MNHNY, CDR2 SVGAGI, per germline (reference sequence). Only in-frame clones appear in the TCRdb table, and some are missing; sequencing was by immunoSEQ multiplex PCR. The sample shows around 43,000 clones, about 89% of them seen only once. Anyone with autoimmune disease history or systemic immunosuppression was excluded. Notes on this clone: The antigen remains unidentified.

General study points: Low normalized T-cell clonal expansion also characterized some of the nonresponders.

The chain uses TRBV6-6 and TRBJ1-5; D unclear. The sequencing used CD4+ or CD8+ T cells sorted from blood, collected in a trial of the OX40 agonist ivuxolimab. The receptor comes from an adult with an advanced solid tumor such as melanoma, head and neck, liver or kidney cancer. This chain's CDR3 is CASTPTASNQPQHF. The DNA of the CDR3 is TGTGCCAGCACTCCAACAGCGAGCAATCAGCCCCAGCATTTT.